The entry below gives a single T cell receptor (beta chain) sequence along with its context. The data are from a study of blood T cell repertoires in COVID-19. About the research overall: From T cells, B-cell-depleted T cells, or PBMCs came the material, which was cDNA or gDNA.

Assay: immunoSEQ multiplex PCR; the TCRdb copy retains only in-frame clones and omits some. The profile shows about 120,000 clones, around nine tenths of them singletons. The CDR3 is 14 residues long. The germline V gene encodes CDR1 MNHEY and CDR2 SVGAGI. V shed 0 bases and J shed 5 bases, with 10 bases lying between them. V gene TRBV6-5 combines with J gene TRBJ1-1; no clear D. The receptor's source is a woman aged 45-65 years with acute or convalescent COVID-19. The sample comprised peripheral blood. The chain's CDR3 is CASSYSIQRTEAFF. The CDR3 DNA sequence: TGTGCCAGCAGTTACTCGATTCAGCGGACTGAAGCTTTCTTT.